These 3 T cell receptor beta chains originate from one sample sequenced in a study of OX40 agonist ivuxolimab in advanced cancers. Repertoires were generated with immunoSEQ multiplex PCR, while TCRdb's copy carries only in-frame clones and drops some. The sample carries 75,000 to 100,000 clones, approximately 91% recorded once. This specimen consisted of CD4+ or CD8+ T cells sorted from blood, obtained in a trial of the OX40 agonist ivuxolimab. The receptors were sampled from an adult with an advanced solid tumor such as melanoma, head and neck, liver or kidney cancer.

The chain combines TRBV18 with TRBJ2-3; D call uncertain. Germline loops: CDR1 KGHSH, CDR2 LQKENI. CDR3 size: 13 residues. V was trimmed by 1 base and J by 5 bases, leaving 7 bases between them. The CDR3 DNA sequence: TGTGCCAGCTCACCACAGGAGTTAGATACGCAGTATTTT. Protein product: CASSPQELDTQYF.

This clone appeared a single time. The V gene is TRBV18, the J gene TRBJ1-5; 7 positions agree with TRBD1. The CDR3 extends over 15 amino acids. Per germline, CDR1 KGHSH and CDR2 LQKENI. The V segment lost 5 bases and the J segment 3 bases; nucleotides outside the gene matches: 7. CDR3 sequence: CASSSTTGVNQPQHF. CDR3 coding DNA: TGTGCCAGCTCATCTACTACAGGGGTCAATCAGCCCCAGCATTTT.

The chain joins TRBV4-1 to TRBJ2-2, with TRBD2 matching over 8 bases. With V trimmed by 4 bases and J by 3 bases, 7 bases remained unmatched. The germline gives CDR1 MGHRA, CDR2 YSYEKL. The CDR3 loop spans 16 amino acids. CDR3 nucleotide sequence: TGCGCCAGCAGCCCATTTACTAGCGGTTACACCGGGGAGCTGTTTTTT. Its translation: CASSPFTSGYTGELFF.